A selection of T cell receptor beta chains follows, all from one sample in a study of identical twins. TCRdb re-analysed the 5' RACE reads in MiXCR, keeping a single row per CDR3 protein. The table records fewer than 250,000 distinct CDR3 sequences, approximately 16% of them present only once. The same sample was also used in a study of T cells expressing NK-cell markers.

Sequenced material: CD8+ T cells sorted from blood. The origin of the receptors is a woman younger than 35 in good health. Each CDR3 is given with its conserved first and last residue. Fields, in order: clone size, V gene, J gene, D gene, CDR3 protein, CDR3 DNA. The D gene is left open where the match is weak. Some rows have no size entry. The others give once, few or many, or a class for an expanded clone.

clone size: .; V gene: TRBV6-1; J gene: TRBJ1-2; D gene: .; CDR3 protein: CASSTGFGHGYTF; CDR3 DNA: TGTGCCAGCAGTACAGGGTTTGGCCATGGCTACACCTTC
clone size: few; V gene: TRBV27; J gene: TRBJ2-3; D gene: .; CDR3 protein: CASSLLSAEDTQYF; CDR3 DNA: TGTGCCAGCAGTTTATTATCAGCTGAGGATACGCAGTATTTT
clone size: many; V gene: TRBV6-5; J gene: TRBJ2-7; D gene: .; CDR3 protein: CASSYSAGSSYEQYF; CDR3 DNA: TGTGCCAGCAGTTACTCGGCGGGCAGCTCCTACGAGCAGTACTTC
clone size: .; V gene: TRBV7-9; J gene: TRBJ2-1; D gene: TRBD2; CDR3 protein: CASTSSGGSTYNEQFF; CDR3 DNA: TGTGCCAGCACCTCTAGCGGGGGGTCGACCTACAATGAGCAGTTCTTC
clone size: .; V gene: TRBV7-9; J gene: TRBJ2-7; D gene: TRBD1; CDR3 protein: CASSSNHRDRLHYEQYF; CDR3 DNA: TGTGCCAGCAGCTCAAACCACCGGGACAGGCTACACTACGAGCAGTACTTC
clone size: few; V gene: TRBV7-9; J gene: TRBJ2-3; D gene: .; CDR3 protein: CASSFLRESTDTQYF; CDR3 DNA: TGTGCCAGCAGCTTTCTCCGGGAGAGCACAGATACGCAGTATTTT
clone size: once; V gene: TRBV19; J gene: TRBJ2-1; D gene: .; CDR3 protein: CASSTTGSYNEQFF; CDR3 DNA: TGTGCCAGTAGTACAACCGGAAGCTACAATGAGCAGTTCTTC
clone size: .; V gene: TRBV6-1; J gene: TRBJ2-3; D gene: TRBD1; CDR3 protein: CASSEYRGASTDTQYF; CDR3 DNA: TGTGCCAGCAGTGAATACAGGGGTGCTAGCACAGATACGCAGTATTTT
clone size: .; V gene: TRBV6-1; J gene: TRBJ1-1; D gene: .; CDR3 protein: CASSERGNTEAFF; CDR3 DNA: TGTGCCAGCAGTGAACGGGGGAACACTGAAGCTTTCTTT
clone size: .; V gene: TRBV20-1; J gene: TRBJ1-4; D gene: .; CDR3 protein: CSAKIWDRKGEKLFF; CDR3 DNA: TGCAGTGCTAAAATTTGGGATAGGAAAGGTGAAAAACTGTTTTTT
clone size: .; V gene: TRBV4-3; J gene: TRBJ1-1; D gene: .; CDR3 protein: CASSHLNTEAFF; CDR3 DNA: TGCGCCAGCAGCCACTTGAACACTGAAGCTTTCTTT
clone size: many; V gene: TRBV12-3/TRBV12-4; J gene: TRBJ2-3; D gene: TRBD1; CDR3 protein: CASSPGTGGLDTQYF; CDR3 DNA: TGTGCCAGCAGTCCCGGGACAGGGGGCTTGGATACGCAGTATTTT
clone size: .; V gene: TRBV20-1; J gene: TRBJ2-4; D gene: TRBD2; CDR3 protein: CSALRGGEAKNIQYF; CDR3 DNA: TGCAGTGCTCTTCGGGGGGGCGAGGCCAAAAACATTCAGTACTTC
clone size: .; V gene: TRBV9; J gene: TRBJ2-5; D gene: .; CDR3 protein: CASSVEAGPSRETQYF; CDR3 DNA: TGTGCCAGCAGCGTAGAAGCAGGACCCTCTCGGGAGACCCAGTACTTC
clone size: .; V gene: TRBV7-9; J gene: TRBJ2-3; D gene: .; CDR3 protein: CASNGIGDTQYF; CDR3 DNA: TGTGCCAGCAACGGAATAGGGGATACGCAGTATTTT
clone size: .; V gene: TRBV28; J gene: TRBJ1-4; D gene: .; CDR3 protein: CASSLTATNEKLFF; CDR3 DNA: TGTGCCAGCAGTTTAACAGCAACTAATGAAAAACTGTTTTTT